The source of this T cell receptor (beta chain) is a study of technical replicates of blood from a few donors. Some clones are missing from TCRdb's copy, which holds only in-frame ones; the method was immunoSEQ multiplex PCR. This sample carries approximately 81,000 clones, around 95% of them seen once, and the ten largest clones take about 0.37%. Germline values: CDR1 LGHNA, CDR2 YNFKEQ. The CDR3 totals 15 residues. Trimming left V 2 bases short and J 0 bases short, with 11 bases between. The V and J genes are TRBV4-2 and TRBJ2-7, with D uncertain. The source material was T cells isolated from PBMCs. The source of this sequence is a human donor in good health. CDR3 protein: CASSQQFVASYEQYF. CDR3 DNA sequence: TGTGCCAGCAGCCAACAGTTTGTAGCCTCCTACGAGCAGTACTTC.